One sample yielded the 23 T cell receptor beta chains listed below, sequenced in a study of shared clonotypes between healthy human individuals. This table comes from immunoSEQ multiplex PCR, and its TCRdb copy is limited to in-frame clones, with some not included. The sample lists around 650,000 clones; approximately 96% were seen once. Naivety among CD8 cells was defined by CD45RO negativity and positive CCR7 selection, thereby excluding terminally differentiated effector memory CD45RA+ cells. The sample was naive CD8+ T cells sorted from blood. These receptors all stem from a woman in her twenties or thirties in good health.

This chain uses TRBV15 with TRBJ2-3, with D perhaps assigned TRBD1 or TRBD2 (5 bases each). CDR1 is LNHNV and CDR2 is YYDKDF in the germline V gene (reference sequence). V was shortened by 0 bases and J by 4 bases, with 11 bases between the two germline ends. The CDR3 runs 15 residues. For the CDR3, the DNA is TGTGCCACCAGCAGAGAAGGGACCTCCCCAGATACGCAGTATTTT. Translating it yields CATSREGTSPDTQYF. Complete variable domain (other parts from reference TRBV15 and TRBJ2-3): DAMVIQNPRYQVTQFGKPVTLSCSQTLNHNVMYWYQQKSSQAPKLLFHYYDKDFNNEADTPDNFQSRRPNTSFCFLDIRSPGLGDTAMYLCATSREGTSPDTQYFGPGTRLTVL.

This chain links TRBV5-4 with TRBJ2-3; TRBD1 or TRBD2 may be the D gene (6 bases each). CDR1 SGHNT and CDR2 YYREEE come from the germline V gene (reference sequence). The CDR3 runs 18 residues. V was cut by 4 bases and J by 5 bases, with 26 bases left in between. The CDR3 sequence: CASSLQLGPWGAQDTQYF. The CDR3 coding sequence is TGTGCCAGCAGCCTGCAGCTGGGCCCGTGGGGGGCTCAAGATACGCAGTATTTT.

The J gene is TRBJ2-7, the V gene TRBV21-1; TRBD2, the table's D call, lacks a check against the DNA. TRBV21-1 is shown as a pseudogene. This CDR3 is built from 17 residues. The CDR3 bases are TGTGCCAGCCAAAAGAGGGAGGGGAGGAGGAACTCCTACGAGCAGTACTTC. Amino acid sequence: CASQKREGRRNSYEQYF.

The chain combines TRBV2 with TRBJ1-2; maybe TRBD1 (5 bases). Trimming pared 4 bases from V and 8 bases from J, leaving 14 bases between. This CDR3 spans 13 amino acids. Per germline, CDR1 SNHLY and CDR2 FYNNEI. The CDR3 DNA reads as TGTGCCAGCAGTGGGCCCAGAGGGGACGGCTACACCTTC. Translation gives CASSGPRGDGYTF.

The rearrangement links TRBV4-1 to TRBJ2-1; 8 bases agree with TRBD1. After removal of 5 bases from V and 7 bases from J, the junction contained 4 bases not matched to a gene. The germline gives CDR1 MGHRA, CDR2 YSYEKL. The length of the CDR3 is 13 residues. The CDR3 here is CASSYRTGNEQFF. CDR3 sequence (DNA): TGCGCCAGCAGCTACCGGACAGGGAATGAGCAGTTCTTC.

This clone was observed a single time. J is TRBJ2-3 and V is TRBV5-4; 8 nucleotides agree with TRBD2. Germline values: CDR1 SGHNT, CDR2 YYREEE (reference sequence). This CDR3 has 17 residues. Losses at the gene ends were 4 bases for V and 4 bases for J; bases not matched to a gene: 14. CDR3 protein: CASSPGGVIAESDTQYF. CDR3 DNA: TGTGCCAGCAGCCCCGGGGGGGTGATAGCCGAGTCAGATACGCAGTATTTT.

The chain recombines TRBV30 with TRBJ1-2; the match to TRBD1 covers 7 bases. J lost 4 bases, V lost 4 bases, and 12 bases had no gene match. This CDR3 is built from 15 residues. Germline V gene lookup returns CDR1 GTSNPN and CDR2 SVGIG (reference sequence). The DNA for the CDR3 is TGTGCCTGGACCTACGGACAGGCTGCCACCTATGGCTACACCTTC. Its translation: CAWTYGQAATYGYTF.

This clone occurred once. The chain has TRBV5-4 and TRBJ2-7; possibly TRBD1 for D (6 bases). V was clipped by 4 bases and J by 5 bases, with 16 bases between them. The CDR3 contains 14 residues. Looked up from germline, CDR1 is SGHNT and CDR2 is YYREEE (reference sequence). The CDR3 reads CASSHYRDPHEQYF. In nucleotides, the CDR3 is TGTGCCAGCAGCCATTACAGGGACCCCCACGAGCAGTACTTC.

The V call is TRBV19, the J call TRBJ2-3, with D perhaps TRBD1 (5 bases). The CDR3 spans 14 residues. V was cut by 5 bases and J by 0 bases, with 9 bases left in between. Germline CDR1 and CDR2: LNHDA and SQIVND (reference sequence). This CDR3 is CASSWGRSTDTQYF. The CDR3 DNA is TGTGCCAGTAGTTGGGGCAGGAGCACAGATACGCAGTATTTT.

The chain combines TRBV4-1 with TRBJ2-7, with D possibly being TRBD1 or TRBD2 (5 bases each). Germline-derived CDR1 and CDR2 are MGHRA and YSYEKL. Trimming took 0 bases from V and 1 from J, leaving 10 bases between them. The CDR3 sequence is 15 residues long. The CDR3 spells CASSQEGTVSYEQYF. The CDR3 bases are TGCGCCAGCAGCCAAGAAGGGACGGTTTCCTACGAGCAGTACTTC.

This sequence joins TRBV4-1 and TRBJ2-7; tentative D call: TRBD1 (5 bases). The V gene lost 2 bases and the J gene lost 1 base, with 15 bases spanning the gap. The germline CDR1 and CDR2 sequences are MGHRA and YSYEKL. The CDR3 length is 16 residues. CDR3 DNA: TGCGCCAGCAGCCAAAGGGCGCAGGGAAATTCCTACGAGCAGTACTTC. It codes for CASSQRAQGNSYEQYF.

This clone was recorded only once. The sample carries other DNA sequences with the same CDR3. The V and J genes are TRBV6-6 and TRBJ1-1; perhaps TRBD1 as D (5 bases). The CDR3 has 14 residues. Trimming took 2 bases from V and 2 from J, leaving 9 bases between them. Germline loops: CDR1 MNHNY, CDR2 SVGAGI (reference sequence). The CDR3 nucleotides read TGTGCCAGCAGTTACACTACAGGTAACACTGAAGCTTTCTTT. Protein sequence: CASSYTTGNTEAFF.

The chain couples TRBV4-1 to TRBJ2-3; 7 nucleotides match TRBD2. The V gene end was trimmed by 0 bases and the J gene end by 1 base; junction bases not matched to a gene: 7. CDR1 and CDR2 from the germline V gene are MGHRA and YSYEKL. The CDR3 length is 17 residues. CDR3 amino acids: CASSQDDREEGTDTQYF. The CDR3, as DNA: TGCGCCAGCAGCCAAGATGACCGGGAGGAGGGCACAGATACGCAGTATTTT.

This chain uses TRBV5-4 with TRBJ2-7, with TRBD1 matching 8 bases. V lost 4 bases, J lost 3 bases, and 6 bases stayed unmatched. The CDR3 extends over 14 amino acids. The V gene's germline CDR1 is SGHNT and CDR2 YYREEE (reference sequence). CDR3 nucleotides: TGTGCCAGCAGCCGCCGGACAGGGATCTACGAGCAGTACTTC. This gives the protein CASSRRTGIYEQYF. Combining the CDR3 with reference TRBV5-4 and TRBJ2-7 gives the whole variable domain ETGVTQSPTHLIKTRGQQVTLRCSSQSGHNTVSWYQQALGQGPQFIFQYYREEENGRGNFPPRFSGLQFPNYSSELNVNALELDDSALYLCASSRRTGIYEQYFGPGTRLTVT.

The rearrangement joins TRBV19 to TRBJ2-7; D is uncertain. V gave up 3 bases and J gave up 0 bases, with 9 bases separating them. The CDR3 runs 14 residues. Germline values: CDR1 LNHDA, CDR2 SQIVND (reference sequence). CDR3 loop: CASSITSYSYEQYF. The DNA of the CDR3 is TGTGCCAGTAGTATTACTTCCTACTCCTACGAGCAGTACTTC. Together with reference TRBV19 and TRBJ2-7, the CDR3 gives the full variable domain: DGGITQSPKYLFRKEGQNVTLSCEQNLNHDAMYWYRQDPGQGLRLIYYSQIVNDFQKGDIAEGYSVSREKKESFPLTVTSAQKNPTAFYLCASSITSYSYEQYFGPGTRLTVT.

The rearrangement uses TRBV29-1 and TRBJ2-1; D could derive from TRBD1 or TRBD2 (5 bases each). CDR1 and CDR2 from the germline V gene are SQVTM and ANQGSEA. This CDR3 comprises 13 residues. V was clipped by 3 bases and J by 7 bases, with 13 bases between them. CDR3 sequence (DNA): TGCAGCGTTGATGGGACGTGGGGAAATGAGCAGTTCTTC. Translated: CSVDGTWGNEQFF.

The sample holds one count of this clone. The chain employs TRBV4-2 and TRBJ2-1; D not resolved. Germline CDR1 LGHNA, CDR2 YNFKEQ. V was pared by 0 bases and J by 8 bases, with 14 bases between. There are 15 residues in the CDR3. The CDR3 DNA sequence: TGTGCCAGCAGCCAAGACTTAAACTCACGGGATGAGCAGTTCTTC. Its translation is CASSQDLNSRDEQFF.

The chain joins TRBV7-3 to TRBJ2-1; no firm D call. CDR3 length equals 16 residues. Germline V gene sequence: CDR1 SGHTA, CDR2 FQGTGA. Trimming took off 2 bases at V and 2 bases at J, with 13 bases between the two ends. The CDR3 protein is CASSLSVTPPYNEQFF. In DNA, the CDR3 is TGTGCCAGCAGCTTATCGGTAACCCCACCCTACAATGAGCAGTTCTTC.

The V call is TRBV4-2, the J call TRBJ2-1, with TRBD2 matching 8 bases. Per the germline V gene, CDR1 is LGHNA and CDR2 is YNFKEQ. The CDR3 covers 19 residues. V was pared by 4 bases and J by 7 bases, with 21 bases of the junction left unmatched. The CDR3 protein is CASSRYSGIRGGSGNEQFF. The CDR3 DNA sequence: TGTGCCAGCAGCCGCTACTCGGGGATACGGGGGGGGTCAGGGAATGAGCAGTTCTTC.

Regarding this clone: Other nucleotide sequences in the sample specify the same CDR3. The V and J genes are TRBV9 and TRBJ2-1; D is ambiguous. This CDR3 has 12 residues. Looked up from germline, CDR1 is SGDLS and CDR2 is YYNGEE. V was trimmed by 0 bases and J by 9 bases, leaving 7 bases between them. CDR3 sequence (DNA): TGTGCCAGCAGCGTAGGGGGTGGTGAGCAGTTCTTC. Amino acids: CASSVGGGEQFF.

This clone came up once. The chain employs TRBV6-1 and TRBJ2-7; TRBD1 agrees at 8 bases. CDR3 length equals 13 residues. Germline trimming cut 11 bases from V and 7 bases from J; bases unmatched to any gene: 13. The germline V gene encodes CDR1 MNHNS and CDR2 SASEGT. The CDR3 nucleotides read TGTGCCGGATCCGGGACAGGACTCGCGGAGCAGTACTTC. As protein: CAGSGTGLAEQYF.

The chain couples TRBV13 to TRBJ1-3; D is possibly TRBD1 (5 bases). The germline V gene has CDR1 PRHDT and CDR2 FYEKMQ (reference sequence). CDR3 length: 16 amino acids. V was cut by 5 bases and J by 8 bases, with 22 bases left in between. The CDR3 region has the DNA TGTGCCAGCAGCCCCCCTAATGGCCCGGGGACCCACACCATATATTTT. Protein: CASSPPNGPGTHTIYF.

The chain combines TRBV5-4 with TRBJ2-3; TRBD2 agrees at 8 bases. Germline-derived CDR1 and CDR2 are SGHNT and YYREEE (reference sequence). This CDR3 is built from 16 residues. The V and J ends lost 0 bases and 4 bases, in that order; junction bases with no gene match: 7. CDR3 nucleotides: TGTGCCAGCAGCTTGGGGTACGGGAGGGGGGCAGATACGCAGTATTTT. Translation: CASSLGYGRGADTQYF.